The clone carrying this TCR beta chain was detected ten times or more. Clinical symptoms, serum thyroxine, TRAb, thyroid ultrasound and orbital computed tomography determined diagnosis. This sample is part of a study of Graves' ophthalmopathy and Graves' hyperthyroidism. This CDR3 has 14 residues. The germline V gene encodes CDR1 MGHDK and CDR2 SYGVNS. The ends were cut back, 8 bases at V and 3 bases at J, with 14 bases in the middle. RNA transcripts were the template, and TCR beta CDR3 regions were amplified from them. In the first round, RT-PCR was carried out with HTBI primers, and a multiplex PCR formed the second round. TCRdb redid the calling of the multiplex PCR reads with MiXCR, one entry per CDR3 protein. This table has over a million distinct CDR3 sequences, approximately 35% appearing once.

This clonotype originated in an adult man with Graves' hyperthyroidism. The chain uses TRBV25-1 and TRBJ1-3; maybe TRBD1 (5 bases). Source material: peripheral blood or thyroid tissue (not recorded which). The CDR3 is CASAFGGVGNTIYF. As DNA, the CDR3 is TGTGCCAGCGCCTTCGGGGGAGTTGGAAACACCATATATTTT.